The subject of this entry is one T cell receptor beta chain. Antigen: not known. The study ran its PCR with 60 Vbeta and 13 Jbeta primers. Sequencing was performed with immunoSEQ multiplex PCR; in TCRdb, only in-frame clones are kept and a portion is missing. Among around 180,000 clones listed, approximately 81% were seen once. The data derive from a study of cytomegalovirus exposure and HLA in healthy donors. Study outcomes and limitations: Highly shared variants forming one cluster were likely a sequencing artifact. An analysis was carried out later, and it reportedly showed fewer N-insertions in an Asian-associated ancestry cluster than the approximately 670-donor mean. Follow-up analysis later connected one missense variant in DCLRE1C with trimming of TCR beta V- and J-genes.

The TCR sequence derives from a boy between 2 and 10 years old in good health and CMV-seronegative. Sequenced input: PBMCs.

CDR3 DNA: TGTGCCAGCAGTCTTGACAGGGTGGGGACCGGGGAGCTGTTTTTT. Translating it yields CASSLDRVGTGELFF. The chain links TRBV2 to TRBJ2-2, with 7 nucleotides matching TRBD1. The junction had 8 bases not matched to a gene; V was cut back by 5 bases and J by 5 bases. The germline CDR1 and CDR2 sequences are SNHLY and FYNNEI. The CDR3 totals 15 residues.